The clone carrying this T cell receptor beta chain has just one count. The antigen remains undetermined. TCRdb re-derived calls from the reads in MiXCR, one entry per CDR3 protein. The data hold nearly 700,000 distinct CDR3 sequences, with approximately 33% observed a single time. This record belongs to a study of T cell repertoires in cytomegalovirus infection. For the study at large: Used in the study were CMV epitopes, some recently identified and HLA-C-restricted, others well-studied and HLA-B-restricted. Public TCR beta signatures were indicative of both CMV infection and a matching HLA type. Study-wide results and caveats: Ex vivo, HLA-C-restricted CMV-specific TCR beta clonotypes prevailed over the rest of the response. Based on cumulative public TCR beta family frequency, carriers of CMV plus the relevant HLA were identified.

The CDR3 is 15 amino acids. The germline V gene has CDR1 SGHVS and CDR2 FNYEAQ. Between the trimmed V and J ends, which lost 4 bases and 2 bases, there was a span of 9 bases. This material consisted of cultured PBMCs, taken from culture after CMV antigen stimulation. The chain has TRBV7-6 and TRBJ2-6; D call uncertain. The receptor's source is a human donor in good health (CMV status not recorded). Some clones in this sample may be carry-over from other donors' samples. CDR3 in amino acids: CASSWTYTGANVLTF. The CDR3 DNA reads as TGTGCCAGCAGCTGGACCTATACTGGGGCCAACGTCCTGACTTTC. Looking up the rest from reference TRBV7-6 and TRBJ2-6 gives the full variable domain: GAGVSQSPRYKVTKRGQDVALRCDPISGHVSLYWYRQALGQGPEFLTYFNYEAQQDKSGLPNDRFSAERPEGSISTLTIQRTEQRDSAMYRCASSWTYTGANVLTFGAGSRLTVL.